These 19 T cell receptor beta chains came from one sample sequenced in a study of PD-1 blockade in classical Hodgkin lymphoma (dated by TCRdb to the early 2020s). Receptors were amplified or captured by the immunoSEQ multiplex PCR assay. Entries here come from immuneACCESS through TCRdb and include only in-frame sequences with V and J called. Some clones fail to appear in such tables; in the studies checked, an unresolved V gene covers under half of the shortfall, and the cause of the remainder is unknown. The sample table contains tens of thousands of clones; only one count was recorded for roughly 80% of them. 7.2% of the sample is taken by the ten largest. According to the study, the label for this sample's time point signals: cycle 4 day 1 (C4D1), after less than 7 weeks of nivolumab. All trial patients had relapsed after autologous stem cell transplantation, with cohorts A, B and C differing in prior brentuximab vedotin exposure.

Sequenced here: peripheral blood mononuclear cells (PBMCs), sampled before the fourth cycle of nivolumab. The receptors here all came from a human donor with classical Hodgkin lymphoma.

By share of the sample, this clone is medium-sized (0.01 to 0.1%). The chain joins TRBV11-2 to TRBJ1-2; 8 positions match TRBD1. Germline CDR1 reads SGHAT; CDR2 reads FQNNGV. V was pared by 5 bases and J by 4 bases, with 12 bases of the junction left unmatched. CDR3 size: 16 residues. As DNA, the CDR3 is TGTGCCAGCAGCGGAGACTTGACAGGGGCGGGCTATGGCTACACCTTC. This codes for CASSGDLTGAGYGYTF.

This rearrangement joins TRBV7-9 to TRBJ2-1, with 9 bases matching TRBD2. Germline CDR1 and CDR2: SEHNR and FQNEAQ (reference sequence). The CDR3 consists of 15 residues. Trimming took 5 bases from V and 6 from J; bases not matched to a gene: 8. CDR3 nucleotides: TGTGCCAGCAGCCTCTTAGCGGGGGAAGGCAATGAGCAGTTCTTC. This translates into CASSLLAGEGNEQFF.

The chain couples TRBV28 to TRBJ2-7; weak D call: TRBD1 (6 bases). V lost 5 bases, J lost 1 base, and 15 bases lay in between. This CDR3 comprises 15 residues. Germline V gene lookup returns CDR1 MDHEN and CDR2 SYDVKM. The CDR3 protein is CASSDRDTGSYEQYF. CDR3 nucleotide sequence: TGTGCCAGCAGTGACCGGGACACCGGTTCCTACGAGCAGTACTTC.

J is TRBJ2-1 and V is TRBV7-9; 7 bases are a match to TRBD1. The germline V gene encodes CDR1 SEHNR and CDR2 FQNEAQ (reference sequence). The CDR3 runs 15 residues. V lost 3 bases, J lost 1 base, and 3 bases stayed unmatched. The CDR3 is CASSLWDRSYNEQFF. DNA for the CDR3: TGTGCCAGCAGCTTGTGGGACAGATCCTACAATGAGCAGTTCTTC. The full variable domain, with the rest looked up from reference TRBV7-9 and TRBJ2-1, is DTGVSQNPRHKITKRGQNVTFRCDPISEHNRLYWYRQTLGQGPEFLTYFQNEAQLEKSRLLSDRFSAERPKGSFSTLEIQRTEQGDSAMYLCASSLWDRSYNEQFFGPGTRLTVL.

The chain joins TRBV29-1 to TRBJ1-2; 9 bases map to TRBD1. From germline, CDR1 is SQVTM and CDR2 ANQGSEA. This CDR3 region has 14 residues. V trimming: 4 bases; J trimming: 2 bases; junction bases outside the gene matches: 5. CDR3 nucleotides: TGCAGCGTTGCCGAGGGGACAGGGAACTATGGCTACACCTTC. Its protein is CSVAEGTGNYGYTF.

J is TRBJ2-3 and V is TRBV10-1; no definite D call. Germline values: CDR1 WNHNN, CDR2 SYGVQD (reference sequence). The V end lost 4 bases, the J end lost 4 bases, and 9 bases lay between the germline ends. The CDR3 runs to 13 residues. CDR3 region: CASSGSGSDTQYF. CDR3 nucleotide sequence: TGCGCCAGCAGTGGGTCCGGCTCAGATACGCAGTATTTT.

Here the CDR3 DNA reads TGTGCCAGCAGCTTAAAAAACAGTGGGGAGACCCAGTACTTC. Encoded protein: CASSLKNSGETQYF. V and J are TRBV5-4 and TRBJ2-5, with unresolved D. V lost 2 bases to trimming and J lost 5 bases, with 13 bases between them. This CDR3 spans 14 amino acids. The germline gives CDR1 SGHNT, CDR2 YYREEE (reference sequence).

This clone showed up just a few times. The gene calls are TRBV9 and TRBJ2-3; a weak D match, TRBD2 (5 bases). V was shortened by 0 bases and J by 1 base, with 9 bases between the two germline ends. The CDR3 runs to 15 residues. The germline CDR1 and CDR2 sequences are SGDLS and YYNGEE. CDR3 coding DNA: TGTGCCAGCAGCGTAGGAGGGATGGGCACAGATACGCAGTATTTT. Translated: CASSVGGMGTDTQYF.

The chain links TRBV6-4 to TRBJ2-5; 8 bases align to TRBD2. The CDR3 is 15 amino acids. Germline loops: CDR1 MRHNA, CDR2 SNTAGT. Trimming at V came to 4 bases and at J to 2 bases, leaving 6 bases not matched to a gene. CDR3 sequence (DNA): TGTGCCAGCAGTGTTTCCAGCGGGGGACAAGAGACCCAGTACTTC. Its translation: CASSVSSGGQETQYF.

The CDR3 DNA follows: TGTGCCAGCACCGATAAAAAAGAGACCCAGTACTTC. The encoded protein is CASTDKKETQYF. The rearrangement links TRBV6-5 to TRBJ2-5; D uncertain. The germline gives CDR1 MNHEY, CDR2 SVGAGI. Trimming took 7 bases from V and 3 from J, leaving 9 bases between them. This CDR3 spans 12 amino acids.

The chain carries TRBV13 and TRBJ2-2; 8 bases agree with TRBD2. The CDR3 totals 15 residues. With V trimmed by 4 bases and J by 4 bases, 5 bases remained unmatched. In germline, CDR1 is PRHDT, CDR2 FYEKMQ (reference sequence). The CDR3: CASSSRRGGTGELFF. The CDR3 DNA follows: TGTGCCAGCAGCTCCCGCCGGGGGGGCACCGGGGAGCTGTTTTTT.

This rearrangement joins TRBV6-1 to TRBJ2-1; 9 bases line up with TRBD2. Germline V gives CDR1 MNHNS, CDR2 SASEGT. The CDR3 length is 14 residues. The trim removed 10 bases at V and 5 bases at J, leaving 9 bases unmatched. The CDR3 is CATMTSGWDNEQFF. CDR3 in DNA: TGTGCCACCATGACTAGCGGTTGGGACAATGAGCAGTTCTTC.

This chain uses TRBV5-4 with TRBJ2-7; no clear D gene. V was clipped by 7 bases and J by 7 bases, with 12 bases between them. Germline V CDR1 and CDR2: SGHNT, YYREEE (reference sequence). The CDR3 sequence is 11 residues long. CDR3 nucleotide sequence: TGTGCCAGCGGGCGGCTGGGAGAGCAGTACTTC. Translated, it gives CASGRLGEQYF.

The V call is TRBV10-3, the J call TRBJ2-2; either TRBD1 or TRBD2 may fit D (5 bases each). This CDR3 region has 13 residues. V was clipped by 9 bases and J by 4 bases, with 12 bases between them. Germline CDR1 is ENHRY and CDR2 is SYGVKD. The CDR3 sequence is CAIPWGSTGELFF. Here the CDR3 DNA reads TGTGCCATTCCCTGGGGGAGCACCGGGGAGCTGTTTTTT.

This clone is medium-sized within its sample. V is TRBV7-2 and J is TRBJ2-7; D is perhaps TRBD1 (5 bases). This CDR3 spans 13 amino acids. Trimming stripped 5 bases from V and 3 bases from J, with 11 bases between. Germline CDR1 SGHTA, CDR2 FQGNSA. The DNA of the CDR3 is TGTGCCAGCAGCATGGGCGACAGCTACGAGCAGTACTTC. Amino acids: CASSMGDSYEQYF. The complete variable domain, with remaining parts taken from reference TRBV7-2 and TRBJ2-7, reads GAGVSQSPSNKVTEKGKDVELRCDPISGHTALYWYRQSLGQGLEFLIYFQGNSAPDKSGLPSDRFSAERTGGSVSTLTIQRTQQEDSAVYLCASSMGDSYEQYFGPGTRLTVT.

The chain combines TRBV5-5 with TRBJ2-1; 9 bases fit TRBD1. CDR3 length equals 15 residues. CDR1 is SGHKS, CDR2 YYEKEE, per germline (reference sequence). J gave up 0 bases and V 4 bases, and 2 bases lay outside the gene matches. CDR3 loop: CASSKGQGSYNEQFF. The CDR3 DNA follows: TGTGCCAGCAGCAAGGGACAGGGCTCCTACAATGAGCAGTTCTTC.

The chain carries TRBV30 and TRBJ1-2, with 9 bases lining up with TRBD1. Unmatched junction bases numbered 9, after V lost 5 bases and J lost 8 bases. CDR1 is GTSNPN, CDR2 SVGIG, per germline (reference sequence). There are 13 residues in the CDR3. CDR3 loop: CAWVDGTGKGYTF. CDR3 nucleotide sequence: TGTGCCTGGGTGGACGGGACAGGGAAGGGCTACACCTTC.

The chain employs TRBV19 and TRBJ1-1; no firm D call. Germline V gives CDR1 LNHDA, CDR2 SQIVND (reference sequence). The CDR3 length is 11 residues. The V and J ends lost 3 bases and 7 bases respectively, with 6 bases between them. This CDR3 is CASSMGIEAFF. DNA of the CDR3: TGTGCCAGTAGTATGGGAATTGAAGCTTTCTTT.

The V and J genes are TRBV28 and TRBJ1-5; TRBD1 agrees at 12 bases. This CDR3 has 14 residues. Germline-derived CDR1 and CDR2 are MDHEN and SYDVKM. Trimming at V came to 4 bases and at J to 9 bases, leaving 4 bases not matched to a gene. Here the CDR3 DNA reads TGTGCCAGCAGTTCGGGACAGGGGGCTTTGCCCCAGCATTTT. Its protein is CASSSGQGALPQHF. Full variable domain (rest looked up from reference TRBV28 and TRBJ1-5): DVKVTQSSRYLVKRTGEKVFLECVQDMDHENMFWYRQDPGLGLRLIYFSYDVKMKEKGDIPEGYSVSREKKERFSLILESASTNQTSMYLCASSSGQGALPQHFGDGTRLSIL.